This T cell receptor beta chain was captured by sequencing in a study of blood T cells in healthy people across ages. Alongside a J-beta primer mix, a sample-barcoded 5' primer served in a second PCR lasting about 7 to 11 cycles. Using its own MiXCR run on the 5' RACE reads, TCRdb lists one record per CDR3 protein. The repertoire holds 630,000 or so distinct CDR3 sequences, about 30% seen once, with less than 20% in the top ten. The germline V and J ends were trimmed by 6 bases and 6 bases, with 14 bases remaining between them. CDR3 length equals 13 residues. Germline V gene data show CDR1 as MNHEY and CDR2 as SVGEGT.

The source material was blood. The source of this sequence is an elderly woman in good health. The chain has TRBV6-2 or TRBV6-3 and TRBJ1-1; the D gene is possibly TRBD1 (6 bases). CDR3 protein: CASRTRGTPEAFF. The CDR3, as DNA: TGTGCCAGCAGGACTAGGGGGACCCCTGAAGCTTTCTTT.